This is a list of T cell receptor beta chains from one sample in a study of CXCR3 chemokines and chemotherapy response in bladder cancer. TCRdb analysed the PCR reads with MiXCR anew, one entry per CDR3 protein. This table holds about 8,100 distinct CDR3 sequences, roughly 12% found once. This sample was obtained from a patient whose treatment included neoadjuvant chemotherapy. These TCRs come from a human donor with bladder cancer that responded to neoadjuvant chemotherapy. The conserved cysteine and the conserved F or W are not part of the CDR3 here. Clone size is not always given. Where it is, it says once, few, many or a class for expanded clones.

v_gene	abundance	j_gene	CDR3aa
TRBV15	many	TRBJ1-2	ATSRDPTGGHVNYGYT
TRBV6-6	medium-sized	TRBJ1-1	ASSTHSGTANTEAF
TRBV29-1	medium-sized	TRBJ1-1	SVEDVQGGNTEAF
TRBV29-1	medium-sized	TRBJ1-2	SVEDWQASYGYT
TRBV6-6	medium-sized	TRBJ1-2	ASRRDNTNYGYT
TRBV6-5	medium-sized	TRBJ1-5	ASRGDTNQPQH
TRBV6-5	large	TRBJ1-1	ASSSMDRVEAF
TRBV24-1	many	TRBJ2-3	ATSEGGRLDTQY
TRBV6-1	medium-sized	TRBJ1-1	ASSDRESTEAF
TRBV6-1	medium-sized	TRBJ1-1	ASSEVWGANTEAF
TRBV18	many	TRBJ2-7	ASSPPWDSYEQY
TRBV6-5	many	TRBJ2-7	ASSEGQGRQEQY
TRBV5-4	.	TRBJ2-1	ASSLDSYNEQF
TRBV28	many	TRBJ1-2	ASSFPDNFGGYT
TRBV6-1	medium-sized	TRBJ2-1	ASSEAGRRGNEQF
TRBV7-9	.	TRBJ1-3	ASSLQGGNTIY
TRBV20-1	many	TRBJ1-6	SARMGQDNSPLH
TRBV20-1	.	TRBJ1-2	SADGQGMNYGYT
TRBV7-9	many	TRBJ1-2	ASSAAAEGGYT
TRBV10-3	many	TRBJ2-1	AISSVGNEQF
TRBV19	medium-sized	TRBJ1-2	ASSMTGSEGYT
TRBV19	medium-sized	TRBJ1-1	ASSITGGEAF
TRBV12-3/TRBV12-4	.	TRBJ2-5	ASSSPLAGPQETQY
TRBV13	many	TRBJ2-5	ASSSYAEGRGTQY
TRBV12-3/TRBV12-4	many	TRBJ1-6	ASSQTGVQSPLH
TRBV6-6	large	TRBJ2-7	ASRGIVGTTVYEQY
TRBV6-1	many	TRBJ2-4	ASSATSGGVVAKNIQY
TRBV19	medium-sized	TRBJ2-2	ASSEQGAGTGELF
TRBV6-5	many	TRBJ1-1	ASSLQGMNTEAF